The clone carrying this TCR beta chain appeared a few times. Its target is not known. The data are from a study of T-cell reconstitution after alpha-beta-depleted transplantation in children. Researchers prepared the TCRbeta library using unique molecular identifiers, the study reports. TCRdb passed the PCR reads through MiXCR, listing each CDR3 protein once. The sample contains about 200,000 distinct CDR3 sequences, 7% to 9% of which appear only once. Deletions cut 5 bases from V and 4 bases from J, with 24 bases between. Germline V gene sequence: CDR1 MNHEY, CDR2 SVGEGT. The CDR3 sequence is 18 residues long. Overall study results and limits: Several hundred expanded graft clones reportedly supplied alpha-beta T cells about two months after transplant. The origin of high day-60 TCRbeta diversity in some patients lay in surviving recipient T cells and thymic progenitors. A year post-transplant, T-cell counts and diversity derived mostly from newly produced T cells.

V and J are TRBV6-2 or TRBV6-3 and TRBJ2-1, with a tentative D call TRBD2 (6 bases). The sequenced sample was PBMCs, mostly from graft donor cells, obtained 360 days after TCRalphabeta/CD19-depleted stem cell transplant. The receptor was isolated from a male patient between 2 and 15 years old who had a stem cell transplant for acute myeloid leukemia, so the T cells may come from the graft donor. The CDR3 nucleotides read TGTGCCAGCAGTCCGGGCTCCGGGACTCCCTGGGAATACAATGAGCAGTTCTTC. The encoded protein is CASSPGSGTPWEYNEQFF.